This T cell receptor (beta chain) was identified during a study of blood T cell repertoires in COVID-19. About the study: Samples taken during acute and convalescent COVID-19 were collected in the United States, Italy and Spain. Sources were T cells, B-cell-depleted T cells, or PBMCs; the material itself was cDNA or gDNA.

CDR1 and CDR2 from the germline V gene are LNHNV and YYDKDF (reference sequence). The CDR3 covers 13 residues. The germline V and J ends were trimmed by 5 bases and 1 base, with 9 bases remaining between them. Data came from immunoSEQ multiplex PCR; TCRdb stores just in-frame clones and leaves some out. The table includes fewer than 500,000 clones, approximately 80% detected once. The sequence came from a human donor with acute or convalescent COVID-19. The donor label of this sample is uncertain. The chain uses TRBV15 and TRBJ2-7; the D gene is possibly TRBD2 (5 bases). Sequencing used peripheral blood. DNA of the CDR3: TGTGCCACCAGCGACCGCGGGTCCTACGAGCAGTACTTC. Its protein is CATSDRGSYEQYF.